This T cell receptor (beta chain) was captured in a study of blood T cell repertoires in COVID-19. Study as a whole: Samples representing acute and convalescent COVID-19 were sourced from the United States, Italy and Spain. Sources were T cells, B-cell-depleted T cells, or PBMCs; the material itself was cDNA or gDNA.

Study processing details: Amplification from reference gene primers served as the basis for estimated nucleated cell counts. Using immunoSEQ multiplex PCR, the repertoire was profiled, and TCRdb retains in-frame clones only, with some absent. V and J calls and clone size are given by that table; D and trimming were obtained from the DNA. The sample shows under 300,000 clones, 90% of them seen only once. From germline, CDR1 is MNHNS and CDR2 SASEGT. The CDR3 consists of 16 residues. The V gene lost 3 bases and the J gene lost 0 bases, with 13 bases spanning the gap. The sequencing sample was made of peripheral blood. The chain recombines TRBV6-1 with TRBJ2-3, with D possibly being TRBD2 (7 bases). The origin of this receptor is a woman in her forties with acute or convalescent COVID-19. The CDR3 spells CASSDWGGPSTDTQYF. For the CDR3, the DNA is TGTGCCAGCAGTGACTGGGGGGGCCCTAGCACAGATACGCAGTATTTT.